A selection of T cell receptor beta chains follows, all from one sample in a study of cytomegalovirus exposure and HLA in healthy donors. TCRdb's copy holds only in-frame clones and misses some; the assay was immunoSEQ multiplex PCR. The sample includes more than 110,000 clones, roughly 80% seen only once; the top ten take roughly 1.2%. The material sequenced was PBMCs. These receptors all come from a female donor in good health and CMV-seronegative. The CDR3 runs from the conserved cysteine through the conserved F or W. A D gene is named only where the DNA matches it firmly. Clone size appears in some rows only: once, few, many, or a class for an expanded clone.

V	J	size	D	CDR3	DNA
TRBV5-4	TRBJ2-7	-	-	CASSLGGFTYEQYF	TGTGCCAGCAGCTTGGGCGGGTTTACCTACGAGCAGTACTTC
TRBV28	TRBJ1-1	-	-	CASSLSRGNTEAFF	TGTGCCAGCAGTTTATCCCGCGGGAACACTGAAGCTTTCTTT
TRBV19	TRBJ1-2	-	-	CASREGPDGYTF	TGTGCCAGTAGGGAGGGGCCGGATGGCTACACCTTC
TRBV25-1	TRBJ2-3	-	TRBD2	CASSRSGRRGADTQYF	TGTGCCAGCAGTCGGAGCGGGAGGCGGGGGGCAGATACGCAGTATTTT
TRBV4-1	TRBJ2-7	-	TRBD2	CASSQDGLAGAGEQYF	TGCGCCAGCAGCCAAGATGGACTAGCGGGAGCTGGCGAGCAGTACTTC
TRBV6-6	TRBJ1-4	-	-	CASSAPGSTGEKLFF	TGTGCCAGCAGTGCCCCTGGGAGTACTGGCGAAAAACTGTTTTTT
TRBV28	TRBJ2-3	-	TRBD2	CASSPHGGRAGTQYF	TGTGCCAGCAGCCCCCACGGCGGGAGGGCCGGGACGCAGTATTTT
TRBV5-1	TRBJ1-4	-	TRBD1	CASSFGTGVGTTNEKLFF	TGCGCCAGCAGCTTTGGAACAGGGGTAGGGACAACTAATGAAAAACTGTTTTTT
TRBV7-2	TRBJ2-1	once	TRBD2	CASSSLAGGRNEQFF	TGTGCCAGCAGCTCACTAGCGGGAGGGAGGAATGAGCAGTTCTTC
TRBV5-4	TRBJ2-3	-	-	CASSLSPLAVDTQYF	TGTGCCAGCAGCCTCTCCCCTTTAGCGGTAGATACGCAGTATTTT
TRBV6-1	TRBJ1-1	-	-	CASSEGRRFPPGAFF	TGTGCCAGCAGTGAAGGTCGGAGGTTTCCCCCTGGGGCTTTCTTT
TRBV13	TRBJ1-3	-	-	CASSPPYGVRRNTIYF	TGTGCCAGCAGCCCCCCTTATGGGGTACGGAGGAACACCATATATTTT
TRBV6-1	TRBJ1-1	-	TRBD1	CASSEGRADRRNTEAFF	TGTGCCAGCAGTGAAGGGAGGGCGGACAGGAGGAACACTGAAGCTTTCTTT
TRBV7-2	TRBJ2-5	-	-	CASSLAGQQETQYF	TGTGCCAGCAGCTTAGCGGGCCAACAAGAGACCCAGTACTTC
TRBV30	TRBJ2-1	-	TRBD1	CAWSWDRGEGYGNEQFF	TGTGCCTGGAGCTGGGACAGGGGAGAAGGATACGGCAATGAGCAGTTCTTC
TRBV28	TRBJ2-1	-	TRBD2	CASSARTSGRNEQFF	TGTGCCAGCAGTGCCCGGACTAGCGGGAGGAATGAGCAGTTCTTC
TRBV7-8	TRBJ2-1	-	TRBD2	CASSLYVGGGNEQFF	TGTGCCAGCAGCTTATATGTTGGGGGGGGGAATGAGCAGTTCTTC
TRBV2	TRBJ1-2	-	TRBD1	CASSDTGTGNSDGYTF	TGTGCCAGCAGTGATACCGGGACAGGAAATAGTGATGGCTACACCTTC
TRBV25-1	TRBJ2-3	-	TRBD2	CASEGLAGYTDTQYF	TGTGCCAGCGAGGGATTAGCGGGATACACAGATACGCAGTATTTT
TRBV6-5	TRBJ2-7	-	TRBD2	CASRGGAGENYEQYF	TGTGCCAGCAGGGGAGGAGCGGGGGAGAACTACGAGCAGTACTTC
TRBV7-7	TRBJ2-1	-	-	CASSLEGGAREQFF	TGTGCTAGCAGCTTAGAGGGGGGGGCGCGGGAGCAGTTCTTC
TRBV28	TRBJ2-1	once	TRBD2	CASSLASGSMGNEQFF	TGTGCCAGCAGTTTGGCTAGCGGGAGTATGGGGAATGAGCAGTTCTTC
TRBV6-9	TRBJ1-3	-	TRBD1	CASTNTRDRPILSSGKSTIYF	TGTGCCAGCACCAACACCCGGGACAGGCCCATCCTTTCCTCTGGAAAAAGCACCATATATTTT
TRBV7-9	TRBJ2-2	-	-	CASSLGQEGTGELFF	TGTGCCAGCAGCTTAGGCCAGGAGGGCACCGGGGAGCTGTTTTTT
TRBV7-9	TRBJ2-2	-	TRBD1	CASSLALTGTGELFF	TGTGCCAGCAGCTTAGCCCTGACAGGGACCGGGGAGCTGTTTTTT
TRBV4-1	TRBJ2-2	-	TRBD2	CASTPAGVGTGELFF	TGCGCCAGCACTCCTGCGGGAGTGGGAACCGGGGAGCTGTTTTTT
TRBV13	TRBJ2-7	-	TRBD1	CASSSPDRGDYEQYF	TGTGCCAGCAGCTCACCGGACAGGGGGGACTACGAGCAGTACTTC
TRBV6-5	TRBJ1-5	-	-	CASSRDFPSNQPQHF	TGTGCCAGCAGTCGGGACTTCCCTAGCAATCAGCCCCAGCATTTT
TRBV6-5	TRBJ1-3	-	-	CASMLNWSGNTIYF	TGTGCCAGCATGCTCAACTGGTCTGGAAACACCATATATTTT
TRBV5-1	TRBJ2-7	-	TRBD1	CASSTGTGNYEQYF	TGCGCCAGCAGTACCGGGACAGGGAATTACGAGCAGTACTTC
TRBV6-5	TRBJ1-4	-	-	CASSYRGGEKLFF	TGTGCCAGCAGTTACCGGGGGGGTGAAAAACTGTTTTTT
TRBV2	TRBJ2-5	-	TRBD1	CASSESGGDTQYF	TGTGCCAGCAGTGAGTCAGGGGGCGATACCCAGTACTTC
TRBV21-1	TRBJ2-7	once	-	CARQAPAHTYYEQYF	TGTGCCAGACAGGCTCCGGCACATACTTATTACGAGCAGTACTTC
TRBV15	TRBJ2-5	-	TRBD1	CATSRGQGQGINVKTQYF	TGTGCCACCAGCAGAGGTCAGGGACAGGGGATTAACGTAAAGACCCAGTACTTC
TRBV7-2	TRBJ1-2	-	-	CASSLSSYGYTF	TGTGCCAGCAGCTTATCCTCCTATGGCTACACCTTC
TRBV5-4	TRBJ1-2	-	-	CASSLKTPNYGYTF	TGTGCCAGCAGCTTGAAGACACCTAACTATGGCTACACCTTC
TRBV11-2	TRBJ2-1	few	TRBD1	CASSLGTGRNEQFF	TGTGCCAGCAGCTTAGGGACAGGGCGCAATGAGCAGTTCTTC
TRBV11-2	TRBJ2-1	-	-	CASSLVPGSYNEQFF	TGTGCCAGCAGCTTAGTGCCGGGGTCCTACAATGAGCAGTTCTTC
TRBV4-1	TRBJ2-7	-	TRBD1	CASRPAGGREQYF	TGCGCCAGCAGGCCCGCAGGGGGCCGAGAGCAGTACTTC
TRBV4-1	TRBJ2-7	-	TRBD1	CASSQGTGHNIYEQYF	TGCGCCAGCAGCCAAGGGACAGGCCACAACATTTACGAGCAGTACTTC
TRBV6-5	TRBJ1-2	few	-	CASSYSTSEKLYGYTF	TGTGCCAGCAGTTACTCAACCTCCGAGAAACTCTATGGCTACACCTTC
TRBV29-1	TRBJ1-4	-	TRBD1	CSVLGDRDEKLFF	TGCAGCGTCCTGGGGGACAGGGACGAAAAACTGTTTTTT
TRBV7-6	TRBJ2-1	-	TRBD2	CASSPRVAGHSYNEQFF	TGTGCCAGCAGCCCCCGGGTAGCGGGCCACTCCTACAATGAGCAGTTCTTC
TRBV7-9	TRBJ2-1	-	TRBD2	CASSLGTSGFNEQFF	TGTGCCAGCAGCTTGGGGACTAGCGGTTTCAATGAGCAGTTCTTC
TRBV19	TRBJ1-1	few	TRBD1	CASSLQGRNTEAFF	TGTGCCAGTAGTCTACAGGGGAGGAACACTGAAGCTTTCTTT
TRBV6-5	TRBJ1-1	few	TRBD1	CASSLAGTGNTEAFF	TGTGCCAGCAGTTTGGCCGGGACAGGGAACACTGAAGCTTTCTTT
TRBV25-1	TRBJ2-7	-	-	CASSERSHEQYF	TGTGCCAGCAGTGAAAGGAGTCACGAGCAGTACTTC
TRBV30	TRBJ2-7	-	-	CAWSVIHYEQYF	TGTGCCTGGAGTGTAATCCACTACGAGCAGTACTTC
TRBV6-5	TRBJ1-1	-	-	CASSPSGNTEAFF	TGTGCCAGCAGCCCCAGTGGGAACACTGAAGCTTTCTTT
TRBV5-6	TRBJ2-1	few	-	CASSLGGRPGDEQFF	TGTGCCAGCAGCTTAGGAGGCAGGCCAGGGGATGAGCAGTTCTTC
TRBV28	TRBJ2-4	-	-	CASSEAQGGKNIQYF	TGTGCCAGCAGTGAGGCCCAAGGAGGCAAAAACATTCAGTACTTC
TRBV14	TRBJ2-1	-	-	CASSQAVAGKGGNEQFF	TGTGCCAGCAGCCAAGCGGTTGCGGGCAAAGGGGGCAATGAGCAGTTCTTC
TRBV30	TRBJ2-7	-	TRBD1	CAWLRGPEQYF	TGTGCCTGGCTCAGGGGGCCGGAGCAGTACTTC
TRBV5-1	TRBJ2-1	-	-	CASSLEWQGTYNEQFF	TGCGCCAGCAGCTTGGAATGGCAGGGGACCTACAATGAGCAGTTCTTC
TRBV29-1	TRBJ1-1	-	-	CSVSQGLTEAFF	TGCAGCGTGTCACAGGGTTTAACTGAAGCTTTCTTT